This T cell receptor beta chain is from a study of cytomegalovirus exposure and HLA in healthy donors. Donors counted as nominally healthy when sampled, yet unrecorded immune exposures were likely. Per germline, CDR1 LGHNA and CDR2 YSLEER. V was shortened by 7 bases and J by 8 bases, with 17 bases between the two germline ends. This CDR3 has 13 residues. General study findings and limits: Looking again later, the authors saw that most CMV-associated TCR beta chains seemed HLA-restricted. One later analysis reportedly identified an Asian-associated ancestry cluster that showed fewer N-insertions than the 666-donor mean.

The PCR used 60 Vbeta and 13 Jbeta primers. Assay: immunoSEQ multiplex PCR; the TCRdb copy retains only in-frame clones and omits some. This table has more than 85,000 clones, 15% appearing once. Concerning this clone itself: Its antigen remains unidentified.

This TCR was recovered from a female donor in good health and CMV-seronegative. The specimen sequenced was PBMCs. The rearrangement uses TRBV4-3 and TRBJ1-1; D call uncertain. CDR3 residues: CASNRRVGMEAFF. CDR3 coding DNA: TGCGCCAGCAATCGGAGGGTGGGGATGGAAGCTTTCTTT.